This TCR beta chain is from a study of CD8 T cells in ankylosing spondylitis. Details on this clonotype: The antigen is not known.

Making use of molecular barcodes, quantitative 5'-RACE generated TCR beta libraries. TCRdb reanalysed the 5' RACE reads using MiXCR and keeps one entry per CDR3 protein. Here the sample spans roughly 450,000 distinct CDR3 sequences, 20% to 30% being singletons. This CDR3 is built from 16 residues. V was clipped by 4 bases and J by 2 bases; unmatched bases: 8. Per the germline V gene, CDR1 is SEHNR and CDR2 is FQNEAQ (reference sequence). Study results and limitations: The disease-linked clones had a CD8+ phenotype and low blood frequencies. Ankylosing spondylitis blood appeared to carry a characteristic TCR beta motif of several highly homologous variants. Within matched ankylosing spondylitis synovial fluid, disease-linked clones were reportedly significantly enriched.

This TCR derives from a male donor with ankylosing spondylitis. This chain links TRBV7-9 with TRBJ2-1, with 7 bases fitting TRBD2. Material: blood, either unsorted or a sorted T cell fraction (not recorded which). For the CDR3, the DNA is TGTGCCAGCAGCTCCCAGTTGGGGGGGACCTACAATGAGCAGTTCTTC. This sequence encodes CASSSQLGGTYNEQFF.